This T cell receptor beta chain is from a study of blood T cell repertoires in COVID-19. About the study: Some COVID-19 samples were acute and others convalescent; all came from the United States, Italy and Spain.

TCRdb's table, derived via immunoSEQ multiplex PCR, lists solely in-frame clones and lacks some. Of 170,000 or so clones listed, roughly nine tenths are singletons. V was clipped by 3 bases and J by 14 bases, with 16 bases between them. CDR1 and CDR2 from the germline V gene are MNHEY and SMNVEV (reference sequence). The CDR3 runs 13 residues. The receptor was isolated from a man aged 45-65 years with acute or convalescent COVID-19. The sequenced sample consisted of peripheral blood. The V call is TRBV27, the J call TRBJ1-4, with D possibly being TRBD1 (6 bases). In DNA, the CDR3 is TGTGCCAGCAGTTTCACTAGGGCGGACAGTCTGTTTTTT. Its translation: CASSFTRADSLFF.